The rows below give T cell receptor beta chains drawn from one sample of a study of spatial heterogeneity in lung cancer. TCRdb called the 5' RACE reads again in MiXCR, with one record for every CDR3 protein. The sample lists roughly 120,000 distinct CDR3 sequences, less than 15% seen once, with approximately 15% in the top ten. Sequenced here: PBMCs, sampled at follow-up. These receptor sequences come from a male donor with early-stage non-small cell lung cancer. CDR3s include the opening cysteine and the closing phenylalanine or tryptophan. A D gene is named only where the DNA matches it firmly. Not every row has a clone size; where given, it reads once, few, many or a size class.

TRBV7-2	TRBJ2-7	-	-	TGTGCCAGCAGCTCAGAGGGCAGGGTCTTCTTTCACGAGCAGTACTTC	CASSSEGRVFFHEQYF
TRBV11-2	TRBJ2-1	TRBD2	-	TGTGCCAGCAGCCCAGCGGGGGGGGTCGGAAATGAGCAGTTCTTC	CASSPAGGVGNEQFF
TRBV2	TRBJ1-5	-	many	TGTGCCAGCAGTGATTGGGGACATCAGCCCCAGCATTTT	CASSDWGHQPQHF
TRBV7-2	TRBJ2-3	-	many	TGTGCCAGCAGCTGGGCGGGGGCCGGAGATACGCAGTATTTT	CASSWAGAGDTQYF
TRBV9	TRBJ1-3	-	-	TGTGCCAGCAGCCCCCGGACAGCCGGCTCTGGAAACACCATATATTTT	CASSPRTAGSGNTIYF
TRBV9	TRBJ1-2	-	many	TGTGCCAGCACCAGGGAGACACCTAACTATGGCTACACCTTC	CASTRETPNYGYTF
TRBV6-5	TRBJ1-2	-	many	TGTGCCAGCAGTTACTCGCGCGAGGGCTATGGCTACACCTTC	CASSYSREGYGYTF
TRBV5-1	TRBJ2-5	TRBD1	many	TGCGCCAGCAGCGAGACAGGGGGTGTGGAGACCCAGTACTTC	CASSETGGVETQYF
TRBV29-1	TRBJ2-4	TRBD1	few	TGCAGCGTGTCCGGGACAGAGATAGCCAAAAACATTCAGTACTTC	CSVSGTEIAKNIQYF
TRBV4-2	TRBJ2-3	-	-	TGTGCCAGCAGCCAAGAAGCCCCCGGAGTGGGCACAGATACGCAGTATTTT	CASSQEAPGVGTDTQYF
TRBV4-1	TRBJ2-2	-	-	TGCGCCAGCAGCCTCGCCCTGAACACCGGGGAGCTGTTTTTT	CASSLALNTGELFF
TRBV18	TRBJ1-6	-	-	TGTGCCAGCTCACCGGGAGACAGAGGGAATTCACCCCTCCACTTT	CASSPGDRGNSPLHF
TRBV15	TRBJ2-5	TRBD2	few	TGTGCCACCAGCAGTTCTCGTGGGACTAGCGGGAGGGGAGAGACCCAGTACTTC	CATSSSRGTSGRGETQYF
TRBV4-3	TRBJ2-3	-	many	TGCGCCAGCAGCCAAGACAGTGGGAGGGGGAAGGCAGATACGCAGTATTTT	CASSQDSGRGKADTQYF
TRBV20-1	TRBJ2-2	-	-	TGCAGTGCTAGAGGGCGGGGTAGAACCGGGGAGCTGTTTTTT	CSARGRGRTGELFF
TRBV7-2	TRBJ2-4	-	many	TGTGCCAGCAGATCTAGGGGTTTGGACATTCAGTACTTC	CASRSRGLDIQYF
TRBV5-1	TRBJ2-2	TRBD1	few	TGCGCCAGCAGTCCCGATGGACAGGGAAACACCGGGGAGCTGTTTTTT	CASSPDGQGNTGELFF
TRBV7-9	TRBJ1-1	-	once	TGTGCCAGCAGCTTAGCAGGGACCTATGAAGCTTTCTTT	CASSLAGTYEAFF